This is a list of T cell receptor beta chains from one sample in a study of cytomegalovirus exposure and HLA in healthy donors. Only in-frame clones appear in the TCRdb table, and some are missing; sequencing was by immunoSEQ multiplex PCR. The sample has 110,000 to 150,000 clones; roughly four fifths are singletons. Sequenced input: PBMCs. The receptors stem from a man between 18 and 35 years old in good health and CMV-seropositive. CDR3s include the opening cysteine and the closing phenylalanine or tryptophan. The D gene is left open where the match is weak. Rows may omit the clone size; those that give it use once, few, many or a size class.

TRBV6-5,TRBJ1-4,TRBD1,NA,TGTGCCAGCAGTTACACCTCGGGACAGGGCTTGGGCCTGTTTTTT,CASSYTSGQGLGLFF
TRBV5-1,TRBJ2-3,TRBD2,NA,TGCGCCAGCAGCTTGGCCGGGCGGGAGGGTGGAGATACGCAGTATTTT,CASSLAGREGGDTQYF
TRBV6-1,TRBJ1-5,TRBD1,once,TGTGCCAGCAGTGGAGAGGGGGCGAGTGGTCAGCCCCAGCATTTT,CASSGEGASGQPQHF
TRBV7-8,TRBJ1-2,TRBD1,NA,TGTGCCAGCAGCTTAGATGGAGGGGGCAACACCTTC,CASSLDGGGNTF
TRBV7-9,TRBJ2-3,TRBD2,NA,TGTGCCAGCAGCGTAGGCCTCCTAGCGGGAGTTATAGATACGCAGTATTTT,CASSVGLLAGVIDTQYF
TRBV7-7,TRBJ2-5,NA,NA,TGTGCTAGCAGCTTAGGGGTAGCCGGGGAGACCCAGTACTTC,CASSLGVAGETQYF
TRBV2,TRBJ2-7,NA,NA,TGTGCCAGCAGAGAAGCCACAGGGTTGAAGCAGTACTTC,CASREATGLKQYF
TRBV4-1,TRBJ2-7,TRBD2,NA,TGCGCCAGCAGCCCCCTTGTAGGACGAAGCGGGGACGAGCAGTACTTC,CASSPLVGRSGDEQYF
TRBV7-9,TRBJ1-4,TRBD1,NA,TGTGCCAGCAGCGCCACTGGAGGGACAGAGAATGAAAAACTGTTTTTT,CASSATGGTENEKLFF
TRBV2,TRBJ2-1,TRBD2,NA,TGTGCCAGCAGTCGAAACCTGGGGGGGAATGAGCAGTTCTTC,CASSRNLGGNEQFF
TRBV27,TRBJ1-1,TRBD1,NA,TGTGCCAGCAGTTCGACAGGGTCCCACACTGAAGCTTTCTTT,CASSSTGSHTEAFF
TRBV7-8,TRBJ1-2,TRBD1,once,TGTGCCAGCAGCTACTCAGGACAGGGGGGCGGCTACACCTTC,CASSYSGQGGGYTF
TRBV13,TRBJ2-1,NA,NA,TGTGCCAGCAGCCCCCGGACGGAGAGGGATGAGCAGCTCTTC,CASSPRTERDEQLF
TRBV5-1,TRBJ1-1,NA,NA,TGCGCCAGCAGCTTGGAGCAGATCGAAAGGAGAACTGAAGCTTTCTTT,CASSLEQIERRTEAFF
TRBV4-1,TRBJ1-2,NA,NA,TGCGCCAGCAGCCAAGATAACTATAGGAGGGGTTATGGCTACACCTTC,CASSQDNYRRGYGYTF
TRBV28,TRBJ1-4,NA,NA,TGTGCCAGCAGCCCCGGGACAACTAATGAAAAACTGTTTTTT,CASSPGTTNEKLFF
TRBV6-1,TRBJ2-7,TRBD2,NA,TGTGCCAGCAGTGAAGGGACTAGCGGGAGAGGTTACGAGCAGTACTTC,CASSEGTSGRGYEQYF
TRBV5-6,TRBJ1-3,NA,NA,TGTGCCAGCAGCTTGCAGGGGGGAAACACCATATATTTT,CASSLQGGNTIYF
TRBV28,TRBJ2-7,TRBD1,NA,TGTGCCAGCAGGGTGACAGGGGGATCCTACGAGCAGTACTTC,CASRVTGGSYEQYF
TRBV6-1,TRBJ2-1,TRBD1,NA,TGTGCCAGCGGTCCGACAGGGCGCTACAATGAGCAGTTCTTC,CASGPTGRYNEQFF
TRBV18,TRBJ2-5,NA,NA,TGTGCCAGCTCGCAACGGGAGACCCAGTACTTC,CASSQRETQYF
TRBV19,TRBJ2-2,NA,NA,TGTGCCAGTAGTAAACAGCCGAACACCGGGGAGCTGTTTTTT,CASSKQPNTGELFF
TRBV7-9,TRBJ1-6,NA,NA,TGTGCCAGCAGCCCCAGGGCCTCCTATAATTCACCCCTCCACTTT,CASSPRASYNSPLHF
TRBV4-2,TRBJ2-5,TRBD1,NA,TGTGCCAGCAGCCCCGGTGGACAGGGGAGAGAGACCCAGTACTTC,CASSPGGQGRETQYF
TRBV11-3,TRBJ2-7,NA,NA,TGTGCCAGCAGCTCCAGGGGTGGCGAGCAGTACTTC,CASSSRGGEQYF
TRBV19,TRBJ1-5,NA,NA,TGTGCCAGCCACGCCGGAGGTCAGCCCCAGCATTTT,CASHAGGQPQHF
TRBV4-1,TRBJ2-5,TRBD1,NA,TGCGCCAGCAGCCGACAGGGGGCCAAGGAGACCCAGTACTTC,CASSRQGAKETQYF
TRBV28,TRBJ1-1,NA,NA,TGTGCCAGCAGTCCCATACTGAGCACTGAAGCTTTCTTT,CASSPILSTEAFF
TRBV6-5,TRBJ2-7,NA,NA,TGTGCCAGCAGTTACGATTCTGGGGAGTACTACGAGCAGTACTTC,CASSYDSGEYYEQYF
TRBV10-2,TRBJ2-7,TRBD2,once,TGCGCCAGCACCACCGGGACTAGCGACCGATACGAGCAGTACTTC,CASTTGTSDRYEQYF
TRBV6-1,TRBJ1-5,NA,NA,TGTGCCAGCAGAGCGACTAGAGGGGATCAGCCCCAGCATTTT,CASRATRGDQPQHF
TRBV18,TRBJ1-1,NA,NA,TGTGCCAGCTCACCACAGAACGGGGGGACTGAAGCTTTCTTT,CASSPQNGGTEAFF
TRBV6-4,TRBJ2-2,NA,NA,TGTGCCAGCGGCGGTGGGTTAGGCACCGGGGAGCTGTTTTTT,CASGGGLGTGELFF
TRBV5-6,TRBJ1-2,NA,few,TGTGCCAGCAGCTTTAGTCGGGGACTCTATGGCTACACCTTC,CASSFSRGLYGYTF
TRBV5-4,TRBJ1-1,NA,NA,TGTGCCAGCAGCCTGGGGGGGGAAACTGAAGCTTTCTTT,CASSLGGETEAFF
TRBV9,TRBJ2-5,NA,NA,TGTGCCAGCAACCCCCTGGGGGCTAGCCAGGAGACCCAGTACTTC,CASNPLGASQETQYF
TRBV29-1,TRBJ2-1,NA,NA,TGCAGCGTTGACGCCAGGGGAGGGAATGAGCAGTTCTTC,CSVDARGGNEQFF
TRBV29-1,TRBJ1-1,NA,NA,TGCAGCGTTAAAACAAGGAGGAACACTGAAGCTTTCTTT,CSVKTRRNTEAFF
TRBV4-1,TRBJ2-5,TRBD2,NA,TGCGCCAGCAGCCGCACGGGACTAGCGGGAGCAGGAGAGACCCAGTACTTC,CASSRTGLAGAGETQYF
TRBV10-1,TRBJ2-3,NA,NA,TGCGCCAGCAGTAAAGGGAGCGTAGGAGATACGCAGTATTTT,CASSKGSVGDTQYF